The 30 T cell receptor beta chains below were found in one sample sequenced in a study of T cells in Graves' hyperthyroidism and ophthalmopathy. Amplification of TCR beta CDR3 regions was performed using RNA transcripts as template. HTBI primers were the set used in a first-round RT-PCR of the TCR CDR3. Each CDR3 protein is one row after TCRdb ran MiXCR on the multiplex PCR reads. The sample records about 720,000 distinct CDR3 sequences, approximately 19% being singletons. Specimen: blood. All receptors derive from a woman in her forties or fifties with Graves' hyperthyroidism that later progressed to Graves' ophthalmopathy.

This clonotype came up a few times. The chain recombines TRBV20-1 with TRBJ1-4, with TRBD1 as a possible D gene (5 bases). In germline, CDR1 is DFQATT, CDR2 SNEGSKA (reference sequence). The CDR3 has 15 residues. V was trimmed by 5 bases and J by 8 bases, leaving 21 bases between them. The CDR3 loop reads CSAPPGGALREKLFF. In DNA, the CDR3 is TGCAGTGCTCCCCCGGGAGGGGCTTTGAGGGAAAAACTGTTTTTT.

There are a few counts of this clonotype. The chain has TRBV4-1 and TRBJ1-1; a possible D gene is TRBD1 (5 bases). The CDR3 is 15 residues long. V was pared by 3 bases and J by 2 bases, with 13 bases between. Per the germline V gene, CDR1 is MGHRA and CDR2 is YSYEKL. CDR3 bases: TGCGCCAGCAGCCAGGTTTGGGGGATTAACACTGAAGCTTTCTTT. Translating it yields CASSQVWGINTEAFF.

The sample holds a few counts of this clonotype. The CDR3 reads CSVDKSDTGELFF. The DNA of the CDR3 is TGCAGCGTTGACAAATCCGACACCGGGGAGCTGTTTTTT. The chain recombines TRBV29-1 with TRBJ2-2; D is uncertain. CDR1 is SQVTM and CDR2 is ANQGSEA in the germline V gene. There are 13 residues in the CDR3. V dropped 3 bases and J dropped 3 bases, with 8 bases sitting between them.

Only a few counts were recorded for this clonotype. V is TRBV19 and J is TRBJ1-1, with 7 bases fitting TRBD1. CDR1 is LNHDA and CDR2 is SQIVND in the germline V gene (reference sequence). Unmatched junction bases numbered 14, after V lost 6 bases and J lost 7 bases. The CDR3 is 15 amino acids. The CDR3 spells CASSPHRTGQGEAFF. In DNA form, the CDR3 reads TGTGCCAGTAGCCCCCATCGGACAGGCCAAGGTGAAGCTTTCTTT.

The table lists this clonotype with a few counts. The genes are TRBV20-1 and TRBJ1-1, with D perhaps TRBD1 (5 bases). Per germline, CDR1 DFQATT and CDR2 SNEGSKA (reference sequence). The CDR3 is 12 residues long. V was pared by 5 bases and J by 4 bases, with 11 bases between. The chain's CDR3 is CSAYIGGTEAFF. CDR3 nucleotides: TGCAGTGCTTATATCGGGGGCACTGAAGCTTTCTTT.

This clonotype was recorded a few times. This CDR3 is CSHLQVPHGYTF. CDR3 coding DNA: TGCAGCCACCTTCAGGTCCCCCATGGCTACACCTTC. The rearrangement uses TRBV29-1 and TRBJ1-2; D remains unclear. Germline V gene data show CDR1 as SQVTM and CDR2 as ANQGSEA. This CDR3 has 12 amino acids. Deletions cut 8 bases from V and 6 bases from J, with 16 bases between. Full variable domain (missing parts from reference TRBV29-1 and TRBJ1-2): SAVISQKPSRDICQRGTSLTIQCQVDSQVTMMFWYRQQPGQSLTLIATANQGSEATYESGFVIDKFPISRPNLTFSTLTVSNMSPEDSSIYLCSHLQVPHGYTFGSGTRLTVV.

This clonotype was detected ten times or more. The chain recombines TRBV2 with TRBJ1-6, with 8 bases fitting TRBD1. The CDR3 is 18 amino acids. Germline values: CDR1 SNHLY, CDR2 FYNNEI. V shed 6 bases, J shed 7 bases, and the junction held 17 bases outside the gene matches. The CDR3: CASSIKRPRGPDNSPLHF. DNA for the CDR3: TGTGCCAGCAGCATCAAACGCCCCAGGGGGCCGGACAATTCACCCCTCCACTTT.

This clonotype occurred a few times. Being one base from a much bigger clone, this may be a read error. This chain connects TRBV3-1 to TRBJ1-2; D uncertain. Per the germline V gene, CDR1 is LGHDT and CDR2 is YNNKEL (reference sequence). CDR3 size: 16 residues. V was trimmed by 2 bases and J by 4 bases, leaving 17 bases between them. The CDR3 reads CASSQQSGPLGYGYTF. In DNA, the CDR3 is TGTGCCAGCAGCCAACAGTCGGGCCCGTTGGGCTATGGCTACACCTTC.

The V and J genes are TRBV7-2 and TRBJ2-2; D perhaps matches TRBD1 (5 bases). Trimming took 4 bases from V and 4 from J, leaving 16 bases between them. CDR1 is SGHTA and CDR2 is FQGNSA in the germline V gene. This CDR3 spans 16 amino acids. The CDR3 loop reads CASSSLAGLGTGELFF. CDR3 nucleotides: TGTGCCAGCAGCTCCCTGGCAGGGTTGGGCACCGGGGAGCTGTTTTTT.

There are a few counts of this clonotype. J is TRBJ2-1 and V is TRBV6-2 or TRBV6-3; 11 bases map to TRBD2. Trimming removed 0 bases from V and 4 bases from J; junction bases left unmatched: 5. The germline gives CDR1 MNHEY, CDR2 SVGEGT. CDR3 size: 17 residues. The CDR3, as DNA: TGTGCCAGCAGTTACTCCATTAGCGGGGGGGCGTACAATGAGCAGTTCTTC. This translates into CASSYSISGGAYNEQFF.

This clonotype was seen only a few times. The chain uses TRBV6-5 and TRBJ2-7, with 8 bases matching TRBD2. Germline values: CDR1 MNHEY, CDR2 SVGAGI. The CDR3 is made up of 14 amino acids. J lost 5 bases, V lost 2 bases, and 5 bases had no gene match. The DNA for the CDR3 is TGTGCCAGCAGTTACGGGCTAGCGGGTAACGAGCAGTACTTC. It is translated as CASSYGLAGNEQYF.

In its sample, this clonotype was seen many times. The chain carries TRBV5-6 and TRBJ1-1; D is ambiguous. V was trimmed by 4 bases and J by 7 bases, leaving 29 bases between them. The CDR3 totals 18 residues. Germline V gene lookup returns CDR1 SGHDT and CDR2 YYEEEE. The CDR3 bases are TGTGCCAGCAGCCAAGCCATCCCCTTCCGGGGTTTAAGCAATGAAGCTTTCTTT. This encodes CASSQAIPFRGLSNEAFF. The variable domain in full, completed from reference TRBV5-6 and TRBJ1-1, reads DAGVTQSPTHLIKTRGQQVTLRCSPKSGHDTVSWYQQALGQGPQFIFQYYEEEERQRGNFPDRFSGHQFPNYSSELNVNALLLGDSALYLCASSQAIPFRGLSNEAFFGQGTRLTVV.

J is TRBJ2-3 and V is TRBV10-3, with a tentative D call TRBD2 (5 bases). Germline assignment: CDR1 ENHRY and CDR2 SYGVKD. V lost 6 bases to trimming and J lost 2 bases, with 9 bases between them. The CDR3 contains 13 residues. CDR3 protein: CAISPRDTDTQYF. In DNA, the CDR3 is TGTGCCATCAGCCCCCGGGACACAGATACGCAGTATTTT.

This clonotype has at least ten counts. The chain combines TRBV5-1 with TRBJ1-1; no firm D call. With 0 bases removed from V and 5 bases from J, the gap between germline ends came to 14 bases. CDR3 length: 15 amino acids. The germline V gene encodes CDR1 SGHRS and CDR2 YFSETQ. CDR3 sequence: CASSLVAGSGTEAFF. CDR3 DNA: TGCGCCAGCAGCTTGGTCGCAGGCTCGGGGACTGAAGCTTTCTTT.

The chain recombines TRBV7-9 with TRBJ2-7; possible D gene TRBD1, 7 bases. V lost 5 bases to trimming and J lost 0 bases, with 14 bases between them. The CDR3 spans 15 residues. Germline V gives CDR1 SEHNR, CDR2 FQNEAQ (reference sequence). The CDR3 DNA sequence: TGTGCCAGCAGCCCCCGACAGGGACTCTCCTACGAGCAGTACTTC. This encodes CASSPRQGLSYEQYF.

The CDR3 region is CAWSADRVSGNTIYF. The CDR3 nucleotides are TGTGCCTGGAGTGCGGACAGGGTCTCTGGAAACACCATATATTTT. J is TRBJ1-3 and V is TRBV30, with 8 bases that match TRBD1. Looked up from germline, CDR1 is GTSNPN and CDR2 is SVGIG (reference sequence). The CDR3 runs to 15 residues. V was pared by 1 base and J by 0 bases, with 2 bases of the junction left unmatched. The full variable domain, in which reference TRBV30 and TRBJ1-3 provide the parts outside the CDR3, is SQTIHQWPATLVQPVGSPLSLECTVEGTSNPNLYWYRQAAGRGLQLLFYSVGIGQISSEVPQNLSASRPQDRQFILSSKKLLLSDSGFYLCAWSADRVSGNTIYFGEGSWLTVV.

This clonotype was counted ten times or more. The V gene is TRBV7-2, the J gene TRBJ2-3; 7 nucleotides align to TRBD2. The CDR3 has 12 amino acids. Trimming cost V 3 bases and J 8 bases; bases outside gene matches: 2. From germline, CDR1 is SGHTA and CDR2 FQGNSA. CDR3: CASSFRLATQYF. Here the CDR3 DNA reads TGTGCCAGCAGCTTCCGACTAGCTACGCAGTATTTT. Full variable domain (missing parts from reference TRBV7-2 and TRBJ2-3): GAGVSQSPSNKVTEKGKDVELRCDPISGHTALYWYRQSLGQGLEFLIYFQGNSAPDKSGLPSDRFSAERTGGSVSTLTIQRTQQEDSAVYLCASSFRLATQYFGPGTRLTVL.

There are a few counts of this clonotype. The CDR3 reads CSARDPRGGDRVATGELFF. For the CDR3, the DNA is TGCAGTGCTAGAGATCCTCGGGGCGGGGACAGGGTCGCCACCGGGGAGCTGTTTTTT. The chain has TRBV20-1 and TRBJ2-2; TRBD1 aligns across 9 bases. The ends lost 0 bases at V and 4 bases at J; junction bases unmatched: 15. This CDR3 is built from 19 residues. CDR1 and CDR2 (germline): DFQATT, SNEGSKA (reference sequence).

This clonotype was observed at least ten times. The chain has TRBV3-1 and TRBJ2-3; the D is unclear. Trimming pared 2 bases from V and 4 bases from J, leaving 10 bases between. Germline V gene lookup returns CDR1 LGHDT and CDR2 YNNKEL (reference sequence). The length of the CDR3 is 14 residues. The CDR3 DNA sequence: TGTGCCAGCAGCCAACCGGGCAGAGCAGATACGCAGTATTTT. It yields the protein CASSQPGRADTQYF.

This sequence joins TRBV27 and TRBJ2-2, with TRBD1 matching 10 bases. CDR1 and CDR2 (germline): MNHEY, SMNVEV (reference sequence). The CDR3 has 18 amino acids. The V and J ends lost 5 bases and 5 bases, in that order; junction bases with no gene match: 14. The CDR3 DNA sequence: TGTGCCAGCAGTCCCCTTTGGGACAGGGGCTCTGGAACCGGGGAGCTGTTTTTT. As protein: CASSPLWDRGSGTGELFF.

This clonotype was detected a few times. This chain joins TRBV6-1 and TRBJ1-5, with TRBD1 matching over 9 bases. This CDR3 spans 18 amino acids. The V gene end was trimmed by 6 bases and the J gene end by 2 bases; junction bases not matched to a gene: 14. Per the germline V gene, CDR1 is MNHNS and CDR2 is SASEGT. The DNA for the CDR3 is TGTGCCAGCAGGGGCACCAGGGGACAGGGAGGGGGCAATCAGCCCCAGCATTTT. It is translated as CASRGTRGQGGGNQPQHF.

This clonotype was seen at least ten times. V usage is TRBV2 and J usage is TRBJ1-4, with 7 bases aligning to TRBD1. The V gene end was trimmed by 5 bases and the J gene end by 8 bases; junction bases not matched to a gene: 11. Germline CDR1 and CDR2: SNHLY and FYNNEI. The CDR3 contains 15 residues. The chain's CDR3 is CASSQRTGRSEKLFF. CDR3 nucleotide sequence: TGTGCCAGCAGTCAGAGGACAGGAAGGAGCGAAAAACTGTTTTTT.

This clonotype was found many times. This sequence joins TRBV27 and TRBJ1-2, with D unclear. Trimming took 5 bases from V and 5 from J, leaving 9 bases between them. This CDR3 region has 12 residues. Germline CDR1 is MNHEY and CDR2 is SMNVEV (reference sequence). CDR3 amino acids: CASSLGRYGYTF. The CDR3 nucleotides read TGTGCCAGCAGTCTAGGACGTTATGGCTACACCTTC.

The table lists this clonotype with many counts. The CDR3 region is CASSPGRGGSYEQYF. CDR3 sequence (DNA): TGCGCCAGCAGCCCGGGACGGGGGGGCTCCTACGAGCAGTACTTC. The chain uses TRBV5-1 and TRBJ2-7; TRBD2 aligns across 8 bases. CDR3 size: 15 residues. The germline V gene encodes CDR1 SGHRS and CDR2 YFSETQ. The V segment lost 4 bases and the J segment 0 bases; nucleotides outside the gene matches: 6.

The chain has TRBV27 and TRBJ1-4; D is ambiguous. CDR3 length: 13 amino acids. CDR1 and CDR2 (germline): MNHEY, SMNVEV (reference sequence). Trimming shortened V by 4 bases and J by 6 bases, and 9 bases separated the two germline ends. The CDR3, as DNA: TGTGCCAGCAGTTCGGCAACGGATGAAAAACTGTTTTTT. It yields the protein CASSSATDEKLFF.

As regards this clonotype: The junction and the germline gene differ at one end; a read error may be behind it. This sequence joins TRBV6-1 and TRBJ2-2, with 8 bases that match TRBD1. This CDR3 comprises 13 residues. Germline V lookup: CDR1 MNHNS, CDR2 SASEGT. CDR3 in amino acids: CASRLRGPGELLF. CDR3 bases: TGTGCCAGCAGGCTCAGGGGGCCCGGGGAGCTGCTTTTT.

This clonotype was counted at least ten times. V gene TRBV11-2 combines with J gene TRBJ2-5, with D tentatively TRBD1 or TRBD2 (5 bases each). With 3 bases removed from V and 4 bases from J, the gap between germline ends came to 12 bases. In germline, CDR1 is SGHAT, CDR2 FQNNGV. The CDR3 spans 14 residues. The CDR3 DNA follows: TGTGCCAGCAGCTTGAGTCGGGGCGTAGAGACCCAGTACTTC. Protein sequence: CASSLSRGVETQYF.

In this sample, this clonotype turned up a few times. The J gene is TRBJ2-3, the V gene TRBV20-1; TRBD1 is a possible D gene (6 bases). The germline gives CDR1 DFQATT, CDR2 SNEGSKA (reference sequence). V lost 6 bases and J 1 base, leaving 17 bases between the germline ends. The CDR3 runs 15 residues. CDR3 amino acids: CSARWSGVGTDTQYF. The CDR3 nucleotides read TGCAGTGCCCGGTGGTCAGGGGTTGGCACAGATACGCAGTATTTT.

The gene calls are TRBV3-1 and TRBJ1-1, with D perhaps TRBD1 (5 bases). The germline V and J ends were trimmed by 4 bases and 2 bases, with 14 bases remaining between them. The CDR3 totals 15 residues. Germline CDR1 and CDR2: LGHDT and YNNKEL (reference sequence). CDR3: CASSLDARENTEAFF. In DNA, the CDR3 is TGTGCCAGCAGCCTAGACGCCAGGGAAAACACTGAAGCTTTCTTT.

This chain connects TRBV5-1 to TRBJ1-4, with 9 bases matching TRBD1. Trimming took 3 bases from V and 7 from J; bases not matched to a gene: 10. The length of the CDR3 is 16 residues. Germline lookup yields CDR1 SGHRS and CDR2 YFSETQ. CDR3 in amino acids: CASSSDPGQGGEKLFF. In nucleotides, the CDR3 is TGCGCCAGCAGCTCTGATCCGGGACAGGGTGGTGAAAAACTGTTTTTT.